What follows are 28 T cell receptor beta chains derived from one specimen sequenced in a study of blood T cells in healthy people across ages. Using a J-beta primer mix together with a sample-barcoded 5' primer, a second PCR was run for roughly 7 to 12 cycles. TCRdb re-analysed the 5' RACE reads in MiXCR, keeping a single row per CDR3 protein. The table lists around 870,000 distinct CDR3 sequences, about 28% of them singletons, with 15% to 20% in the top ten. Sequenced: blood. All receptors derive from an elderly woman in good health.

This clonotype was found many times. This chain uses TRBV7-8 with TRBJ2-1, with TRBD2 matching 8 bases. Germline V gene data show CDR1 as SGHVS and CDR2 as FQNEAQ. The CDR3 length is 17 residues. Unmatched junction bases numbered 16, after V lost 6 bases and J lost 6 bases. CDR3 sequence: CASRPRGGQVVGNEQFF. The CDR3 coding sequence is TGTGCCAGCAGGCCCCGCGGGGGGCAAGTGGTTGGCAATGAGCAGTTCTTC.

The chain combines TRBV5-5 with TRBJ1-5; D is undetermined. Germline V gene data show CDR1 as SGHKS and CDR2 as YYEKEE (reference sequence). V lost 4 bases, J lost 5 bases, and 10 bases lay in between. CDR3 size: 13 residues. This CDR3 is CASSPTVYQPQHF. CDR3 bases: TGTGCCAGCAGCCCGACCGTATATCAGCCCCAGCATTTT.

This clonotype was picked up many times. V is TRBV15 and J is TRBJ2-5, with 7 positions matching TRBD2. Germline values: CDR1 LNHNV, CDR2 YYDKDF (reference sequence). This CDR3 has 15 residues. The V and J ends lost 4 bases and 3 bases, in that order; junction bases with no gene match: 8. The CDR3 spells CATSKNGRLEETQYF. The CDR3 DNA follows: TGTGCCACCAGCAAAAACGGGAGGCTCGAAGAGACCCAGTACTTC.

As to this clonotype: A much larger clone differs from this one at a single base, so this may be a read error. V usage is TRBV28 and J usage is TRBJ2-7, with D possibly called TRBD1 or TRBD2 (5 bases each). In germline, CDR1 is MDHEN, CDR2 SYDVKM. This CDR3 is built from 15 residues. V lost 2 bases and J lost 0, with 11 bases in between. CDR3 amino acids: CASSLGTVNSYEQYF. CDR3 DNA sequence: TGTGCCAGCAGTTTAGGGACGGTGAACTCCTACGAGCAGTACTTC.

The table lists this clonotype with many counts. The V gene is TRBV3-1, the J gene TRBJ2-7; no firm D call. Germline V gene data show CDR1 as LGHDT and CDR2 as YNNKEL (reference sequence). Trimming removed 4 bases from V and 6 bases from J, with 10 bases in between. The CDR3 length is 12 residues. This CDR3 is CASSLTKTEQYF. The CDR3 DNA is TGTGCCAGCAGCCTAACGAAGACCGAGCAGTACTTC.

CDR3: CASSKQVRSDVQYF. CDR3 in DNA: TGTGCCAGCAGTAAACAGGTGAGATCAGATGTGCAATATTTT. This rearrangement joins TRBV12-3 or TRBV12-4 to TRBJ2-3, with D possibly TRBD1 on 5 matching bases. Trimming left V 5 bases short and J 15 bases short, with 24 bases between. The CDR3 has 14 residues.

This clonotype was recorded many times. This sequence joins TRBV30 and TRBJ2-6; D uncertain. V gave up 7 bases and J gave up 7 bases, with 20 bases separating them. The CDR3 is 15 residues long. Germline V gene data show CDR1 as GTSNPN and CDR2 as SVGIG (reference sequence). The CDR3 bases are TGTGCCTCTACTCAGCCCTTCGGCGGAGCCAACGTCCTGACTTTC. This encodes CASTQPFGGANVLTF.

This clonotype was picked up a small number of times. The chain recombines TRBV6-5 with TRBJ2-3; D is possibly TRBD2 (7 bases). The germline V gene has CDR1 MNHEY and CDR2 SVGAGI. The V end was cut by 2 bases, the J end by 2 bases, with 23 bases between. The CDR3 is 19 amino acids. CDR3 sequence: CASSYQGGRGLLDTDTQYF. CDR3 in DNA: TGTGCCAGCAGTTACCAAGGGGGGCGGGGGTTACTAGACACAGATACGCAGTATTTT.

This clonotype was detected many times. The genes are TRBV9 and TRBJ2-3; D is uncertain. In germline, CDR1 is SGDLS, CDR2 YYNGEE. CDR3 size: 15 residues. Trimming removed 0 bases at V and 6 bases at J, with 14 bases between. CDR3 sequence: CASSVGKVLRDTQYF. In DNA, the CDR3 is TGTGCCAGCAGCGTAGGAAAAGTCCTTCGGGATACGCAGTATTTT.

The chain recombines TRBV19 with TRBJ1-4; D gene unclear. Germline V gene sequence: CDR1 LNHDA, CDR2 SQIVND (reference sequence). The CDR3 sequence is 14 residues long. V was cut by 3 bases and J by 8 bases, with 13 bases left in between. DNA for the CDR3: TGTGCCAGTAGTATGGACCTCGACCCGGAAAAACTGTTTTTT. This encodes CASSMDLDPEKLFF.

A few counts support this clonotype. In nucleotides, the CDR3 is TGTGCCAGCAGCAAAGGACAGGGGCCGGGCACTGAAGCTTTCTTT. As protein: CASSKGQGPGTEAFF. The J gene is TRBJ1-1, the V gene TRBV7-9, with 9 bases identical to TRBD1. With 5 bases clipped from V and 4 bases from J, the junction kept 8 bases outside the gene matches. Per germline, CDR1 SEHNR and CDR2 FQNEAQ (reference sequence). The CDR3 is 15 residues long. Complete variable domain (other parts from reference TRBV7-9 and TRBJ1-1): DTGVSQNPRHKITKRGQNVTFRCDPISEHNRLYWYRQTLGQGPEFLTYFQNEAQLEKSRLLSDRFSAERPKGSFSTLEIQRTEQGDSAMYLCASSKGQGPGTEAFFGQGTRLTVV.

This chain links TRBV6-2 or TRBV6-3 with TRBJ1-5; 9 positions match TRBD1. Trimming at V came to 7 bases and at J to 9 bases, leaving 16 bases not matched to a gene. The CDR3 is 16 amino acids. Germline V gene lookup returns CDR1 MNHEY and CDR2 SVGEGT. The CDR3 region has the DNA TGTGCCAGCAACCCAACAAAGACAGGGGGAGTAGGGCCCCAGCATTTT. This encodes CASNPTKTGGVGPQHF.

This clonotype was observed many times. The chain uses TRBV20-1 and TRBJ2-3, with 12 bases aligning to TRBD2. The CDR3 spans 15 residues. Per the germline V gene, CDR1 is DFQATT and CDR2 is SNEGSKA (reference sequence). V shed 3 bases, J shed 0 bases, and the junction held 1 base outside the gene matches. The CDR3 is CSARTSGGSTDTQYF. In DNA form, the CDR3 reads TGCAGTGCTAGGACTAGCGGGGGAAGCACAGATACGCAGTATTTT.

V and J are TRBV15 and TRBJ2-5, with a possible D match to TRBD2 (6 bases). V shed 3 bases and J shed 11 bases, with 25 bases lying between them. The CDR3 spans 16 residues. Germline CDR1 reads LNHNV; CDR2 reads YYDKDF (reference sequence). CDR3 nucleotides: TGTGCCACCAGCAGGGACCCCGGGACTCAAGGCAATGAGCAGTACTTC. As protein: CATSRDPGTQGNEQYF.

The V gene is TRBV6-6, the J gene TRBJ2-7, with D perhaps being TRBD1 or TRBD2 (5 bases each). The ends were cut back, 7 bases at V and 7 bases at J, with 17 bases in the middle. There are 13 residues in the CDR3. Germline V gives CDR1 MNHNY, CDR2 SVGAGI (reference sequence). The CDR3 DNA is TGTGCCAGCACCCCTTCGGGACGCATAGAGCAGTACTTC. It translates to CASTPSGRIEQYF.

Notes on this clonotype: At one end, the junction sequence differs from germline, possibly due to a read error. The chain couples TRBV7-2 to TRBJ2-3, with a tentative D call TRBD2 (6 bases). Germline V CDR1 and CDR2: SGHTA, FQGNSA. The CDR3 is made up of 15 amino acids. In DNA form, the CDR3 reads TGTGCCAGCAGCCCCCAGGAGGGGTTCACAGATGCGCAGTATTTT. It is translated as CASSPQEGFTDAQYF. Full variable domain (outside the CDR3, taken from reference TRBV7-2 and TRBJ2-3): GAGVSQSPSNKVTEKGKDVELRCDPISGHTALYWYRQSLGQGLEFLIYFQGNSAPDKSGLPSDRFSAERTGGSVSTLTIQRTQQEDSAVYLCASSPQEGFTDAQYFGPGTRLTVL.

The rearrangement links TRBV20-1 to TRBJ2-1; perhaps D is TRBD1 or TRBD2 (5 bases each). Germline CDR1 is DFQATT and CDR2 is SNEGSKA (reference sequence). This CDR3 is built from 12 residues. The V and J ends lost 3 bases and 11 bases respectively, with 14 bases between them. The CDR3 coding sequence is TGCAGTGCTAGTCAGGGAGCTCACCAGCAGTTCTTC. Its translation: CSASQGAHQQFF.

The chain uses TRBV20-1 and TRBJ2-1, with D unclear. CDR1 is DFQATT, CDR2 SNEGSKA, per germline (reference sequence). Trimming shortened V by 3 bases and J by 0 bases, and 15 bases separated the two germline ends. The CDR3 runs to 16 residues. CDR3 sequence (DNA): TGCAGTGCTAGTTCACAGCCGGTGAGCTCCTACAATGAGCAGTTCTTC. Translating gives CSASSQPVSSYNEQFF.

On this clonotype itself: Relative to the germline gene, one junction end is altered; a read error may explain this. The rearrangement uses TRBV10-1 and TRBJ1-1; 12 bases map to TRBD1. The CDR3 length is 13 residues. Germline V gene lookup returns CDR1 WNHNN and CDR2 SYGVQD (reference sequence). The CDR3 nucleotides read TGCGTCAGCAGGGGACAGGGGGCCGGCGAAGCTTTCTTT. Protein sequence: CVSRGQGAGEAFF.

This clonotype appeared many times. V gene TRBV3-1 combines with J gene TRBJ2-5; 8 nucleotides align to TRBD2. The CDR3 sequence is 14 residues long. Germline CDR1 reads LGHDT; CDR2 reads YNNKEL (reference sequence). The V segment lost 4 bases and the J segment 5 bases; nucleotides outside the gene matches: 6. CDR3 DNA sequence: TGTGCCAGCAGCCCCTTCGGGGGGGATGAGACCCAGTACTTC. This codes for CASSPFGGDETQYF.

Ten or more counts support this clonotype. This rearrangement joins TRBV7-9 to TRBJ1-6; 8 bases agree with TRBD1. V lost 5 bases and J lost 7; bases outside the gene matches: 7. From germline, CDR1 is SEHNR and CDR2 FQNEAQ (reference sequence). This CDR3 spans 15 amino acids. CDR3 loop: CASSGSGQGNSPLHF. CDR3 bases: TGTGCCAGCAGCGGATCCGGACAGGGCAATTCACCCCTCCACTTT. The whole variable domain, remainder taken from reference TRBV7-9 and TRBJ1-6, is DTGVSQNPRHKITKRGQNVTFRCDPISEHNRLYWYRQTLGQGPEFLTYFQNEAQLEKSRLLSDRFSAERPKGSFSTLEIQRTEQGDSAMYLCASSGSGQGNSPLHFGNGTRLTVT.

There are a few counts of this clonotype. This chain uses TRBV18 with TRBJ2-6, with D uncertain. This CDR3 has 16 amino acids. The V end lost 3 bases, the J end lost 2 bases, and 11 bases lay between the germline ends. Germline V CDR1 and CDR2: KGHSH, LQKENI. Here the CDR3 reads CASSPTVGTGANVLTF. The CDR3 region has the DNA TGTGCCAGCTCACCCACGGTAGGGACTGGGGCCAACGTCCTGACTTTC.

This clonotype has only a few counts. The rearrangement links TRBV18 to TRBJ2-5; 10 nucleotides match TRBD2. Germline lookup yields CDR1 KGHSH and CDR2 LQKENI. Trimming at V came to 3 bases and at J to 1 base, leaving 8 bases not matched to a gene. The length of the CDR3 is 17 residues. CDR3 amino acids: CASSPQLAGSTQETQYF. The CDR3 nucleotides are TGTGCCAGCTCACCCCAACTAGCGGGGAGCACCCAAGAGACCCAGTACTTC. The full variable domain, rest sourced from reference TRBV18 and TRBJ2-5, is NAGVMQNPRHLVRRRGQEARLRCSPMKGHSHVYWYRQLPEEGLKFMVYLQKENIIDESGMPKERFSAEFPKEGPSILRIQQVVRGDSAAYFCASSPQLAGSTQETQYFGPGTRLLVL.

The sample holds many counts of this clonotype. The rearrangement links TRBV5-5 to TRBJ1-5; D might be TRBD1 (6 bases). Germline V gene lookup returns CDR1 SGHKS and CDR2 YYEKEE (reference sequence). The CDR3 runs to 14 residues. The ends were cut back, 4 bases at V and 3 bases at J, with 11 bases in the middle. CDR3 nucleotides: TGTGCCAGCAGCAGATCAGGGGTCAATCAGCCCCAGCATTTT. It codes for CASSRSGVNQPQHF. The entire variable domain, with the rest obtained from reference TRBV5-5 and TRBJ1-5, is as follows: DAGVTQSPTHLIKTRGQQVTLRCSPISGHKSVSWYQQVLGQGPQFIFQYYEKEERGRGNFPDRFSARQFPNYSSELNVNALLLGDSALYLCASSRSGVNQPQHFGDGTRLSIL.

This clonotype has just a few counts. The rearrangement links TRBV24-1 to TRBJ1-2; the match to TRBD1 covers 7 bases. J gave up 9 bases and V 7 bases, and 10 bases lay outside the gene matches. Germline CDR1 KGHDR, CDR2 SFDVKD. The CDR3 is made up of 13 amino acids. For the CDR3, the DNA is TGTGCCACCAGGGACCCGGGACAGCCACGCTACACCTTC. Translating gives CATRDPGQPRYTF.

The sample holds many counts of this clonotype. The J gene is TRBJ2-7, the V gene TRBV5-1, with a weak D call TRBD1 (6 bases). The CDR3 has 13 amino acids. Germline CDR1 and CDR2: SGHRS and YFSETQ. Trimming removed 4 bases from V and 7 bases from J, with 15 bases in between. CDR3 coding DNA: TGCGCCAGCAGCCCGTACAGGGTTTGGGAGCAGTACTTC. Translating it yields CASSPYRVWEQYF.

This clonotype has ten or more counts. This chain joins TRBV5-1 and TRBJ2-1; D might be TRBD1 (6 bases). CDR3 length equals 15 residues. Germline V gene data show CDR1 as SGHRS and CDR2 as YFSETQ. The V end lost 4 bases, the J end lost 0 bases, and 11 bases lay between the germline ends. The CDR3 sequence: CASSLQGNSYNEQFF. The CDR3 DNA reads TGCGCCAGCAGCCTACAGGGCAACTCCTACAATGAGCAGTTCTTC.

The chain employs TRBV3-1 and TRBJ1-2; D is unclear. The CDR3 totals 15 residues. Trimming took off 1 base at V and 7 bases at J, with 16 bases between the two ends. Germline assignment: CDR1 LGHDT and CDR2 YNNKEL (reference sequence). DNA of the CDR3: TGTGCCAGCAGCCAAGCGCAGGTACCTCACTGTGGCTACACCTTC. Its translation: CASSQAQVPHCGYTF.